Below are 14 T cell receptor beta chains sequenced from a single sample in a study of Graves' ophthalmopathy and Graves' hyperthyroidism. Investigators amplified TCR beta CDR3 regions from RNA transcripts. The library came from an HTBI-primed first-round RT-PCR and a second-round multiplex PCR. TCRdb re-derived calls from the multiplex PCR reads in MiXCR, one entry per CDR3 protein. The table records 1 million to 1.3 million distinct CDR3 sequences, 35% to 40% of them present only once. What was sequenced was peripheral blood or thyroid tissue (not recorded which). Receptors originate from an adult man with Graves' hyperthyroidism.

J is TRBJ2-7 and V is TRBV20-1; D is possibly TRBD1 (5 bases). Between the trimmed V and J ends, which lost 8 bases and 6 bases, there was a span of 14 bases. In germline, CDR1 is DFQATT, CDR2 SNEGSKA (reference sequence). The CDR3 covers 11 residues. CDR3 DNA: TGCAGTAGTATAGGACAATCCGAGCAGTACTTC. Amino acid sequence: CSSIGQSEQYF.

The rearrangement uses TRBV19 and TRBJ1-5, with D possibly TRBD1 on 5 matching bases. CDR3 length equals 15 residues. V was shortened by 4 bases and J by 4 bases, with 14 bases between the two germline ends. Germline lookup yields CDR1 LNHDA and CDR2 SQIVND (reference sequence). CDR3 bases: TGTGCCAGTAGTACCCCGGGACGGAATAATCAGCCCCAGCATTTT. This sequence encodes CASSTPGRNNQPQHF. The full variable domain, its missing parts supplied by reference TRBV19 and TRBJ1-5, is DGGITQSPKYLFRKEGQNVTLSCEQNLNHDAMYWYRQDPGQGLRLIYYSQIVNDFQKGDIAEGYSVSREKKESFPLTVTSAQKNPTAFYLCASSTPGRNNQPQHFGDGTRLSIL.

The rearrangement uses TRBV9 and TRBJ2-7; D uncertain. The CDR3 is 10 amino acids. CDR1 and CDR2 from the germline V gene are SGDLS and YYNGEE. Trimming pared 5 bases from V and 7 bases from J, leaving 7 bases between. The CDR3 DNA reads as TGTGCCAGCAGTCGTAGTGAGCAGTACTTC. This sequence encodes CASSRSEQYF. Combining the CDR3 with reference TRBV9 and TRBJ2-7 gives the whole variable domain DSGVTQTPKHLITATGQRVTLRCSPRSGDLSVYWYQQSLDQGLQFLIQYYNGEERAKGNILERFSAQQFPDLHSELNLSSLELGDSALYFCASSRSEQYFGPGTRLTVT.

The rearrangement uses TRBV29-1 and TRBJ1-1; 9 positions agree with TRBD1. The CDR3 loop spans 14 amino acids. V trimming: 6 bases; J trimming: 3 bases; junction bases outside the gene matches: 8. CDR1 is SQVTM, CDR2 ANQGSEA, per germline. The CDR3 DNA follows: TGCAGCGTCCCGAGGACAGGGGATCACACTGAAGCTTTCTTT. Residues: CSVPRTGDHTEAFF.

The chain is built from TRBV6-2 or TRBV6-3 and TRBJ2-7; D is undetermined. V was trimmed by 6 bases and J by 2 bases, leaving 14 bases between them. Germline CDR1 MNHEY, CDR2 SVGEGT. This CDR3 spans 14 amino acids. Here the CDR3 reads CASREIKRPYEQYF. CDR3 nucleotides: TGTGCCAGCAGGGAAATCAAAAGGCCCTACGAGCAGTACTTC.

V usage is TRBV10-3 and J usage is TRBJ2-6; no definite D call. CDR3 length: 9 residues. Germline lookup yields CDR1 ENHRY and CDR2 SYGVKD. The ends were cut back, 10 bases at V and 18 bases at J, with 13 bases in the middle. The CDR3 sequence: CASTIGRTF. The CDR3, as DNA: TGTGCCAGCACGATCGGCCGGACTTTC.

The CDR3 region is CASSFTVLSSDRKDGYTF. CDR3 bases: TGTGCCAGCAGTTTTACGGTCCTCTCCTCCGACCGTAAGGATGGCTACACCTTC. This chain uses TRBV6-5 with TRBJ1-2; D ambiguous. This CDR3 has 18 residues. The V and J ends lost 4 bases and 6 bases respectively, with 27 bases between them. Germline V gene data show CDR1 as MNHEY and CDR2 as SVGAGI.

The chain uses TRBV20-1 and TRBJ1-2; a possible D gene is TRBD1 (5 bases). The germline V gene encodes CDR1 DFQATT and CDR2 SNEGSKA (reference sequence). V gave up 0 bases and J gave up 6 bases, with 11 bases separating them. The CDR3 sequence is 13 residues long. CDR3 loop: CSAREEQANGYTF. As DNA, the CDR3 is TGCAGTGCTAGAGAGGAACAGGCCAATGGCTACACCTTC.

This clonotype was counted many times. The CDR3 DNA follows: TGTGCCAGTAGCCCCCAGCGTGGCAATCAGCCCCAGCATTTT. This sequence encodes CASSPQRGNQPQHF. J is TRBJ1-5 and V is TRBV19; no reliable D call. Germline V gene lookup returns CDR1 LNHDA and CDR2 SQIVND (reference sequence). The CDR3 contains 14 residues. Trimming took 6 bases from V and 2 from J, leaving 11 bases between them.

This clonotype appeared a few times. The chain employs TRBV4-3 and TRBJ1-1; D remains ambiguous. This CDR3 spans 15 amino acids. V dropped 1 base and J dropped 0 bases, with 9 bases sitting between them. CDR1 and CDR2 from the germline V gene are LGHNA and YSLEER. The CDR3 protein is CASSQALIVNTEAFF. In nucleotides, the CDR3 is TGCGCCAGCAGCCAAGCGTTAATAGTGAACACTGAAGCTTTCTTT.

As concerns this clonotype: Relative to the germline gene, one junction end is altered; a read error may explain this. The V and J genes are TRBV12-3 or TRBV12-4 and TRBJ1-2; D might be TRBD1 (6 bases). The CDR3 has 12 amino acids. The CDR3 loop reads CAISFSGGGYTF. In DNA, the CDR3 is TGTGCCATCAGTTTCTCGGGGGGCGGCTACACCTTC.

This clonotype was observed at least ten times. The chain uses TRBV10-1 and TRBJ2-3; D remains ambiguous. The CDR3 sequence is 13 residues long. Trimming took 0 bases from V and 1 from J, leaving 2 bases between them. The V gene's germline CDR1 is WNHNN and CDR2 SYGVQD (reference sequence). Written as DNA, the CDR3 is TGCGCCAGCAGTGAGTCCGGCACAGATACGCAGTATTTT. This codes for CASSESGTDTQYF.

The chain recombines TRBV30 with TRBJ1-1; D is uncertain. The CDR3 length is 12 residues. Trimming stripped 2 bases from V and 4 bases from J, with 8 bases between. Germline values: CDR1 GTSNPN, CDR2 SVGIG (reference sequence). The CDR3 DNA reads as TGTGCCTGGAGTTTGGAACTCACTGAAGCTTTCTTT. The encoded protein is CAWSLELTEAFF.

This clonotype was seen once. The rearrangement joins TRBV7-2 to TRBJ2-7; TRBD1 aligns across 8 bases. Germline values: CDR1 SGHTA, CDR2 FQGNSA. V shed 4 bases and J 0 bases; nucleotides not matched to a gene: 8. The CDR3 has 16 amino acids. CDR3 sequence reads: CASSSHRTGSSYEQYF. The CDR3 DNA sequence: TGTGCCAGCAGCTCTCACAGGACAGGGAGCTCCTACGAGCAGTACTTC.